A single sample is the source of the 25 T cell receptor beta chains below, sequenced in a study of cytomegalovirus exposure and HLA in healthy donors. 13 Jbeta primers and 60 Vbeta primers were used for the PCR. Repertoires were generated with immunoSEQ multiplex PCR, while TCRdb's copy carries only in-frame clones and drops some. The repertoire has 150,000 to 200,000 clones, 79% of them found once; the top ten carry over 2%. Sequences were obtained from PBMCs. Source of these receptors: a woman between 45 and 65 years old in good health and CMV-seronegative.

This chain uses TRBV13 with TRBJ2-1; D not certain. The V end was cut by 4 bases, the J end by 9 bases, with 13 bases between. Germline-derived CDR1 and CDR2 are PRHDT and FYEKMQ (reference sequence). The CDR3 totals 13 residues. CDR3 amino acids: CASSSRVIAEQFF. The CDR3, as DNA: TGTGCCAGCAGCTCGAGAGTGATCGCTGAGCAGTTCTTC.

The chain couples TRBV30 to TRBJ1-6; D call uncertain. Germline V gene data show CDR1 as GTSNPN and CDR2 as SVGIG (reference sequence). The CDR3 is 13 residues long. V lost 1 base, J lost 6 bases, and 7 bases lay in between. Written as DNA, the CDR3 is TGTGCCTGGAGTGGAGGAGGTAATTCACCCCTCCACTTT. Translating gives CAWSGGGNSPLHF.

This chain uses TRBV15 with TRBJ2-3; a weak D match, TRBD2 (7 bases). Germline CDR1 and CDR2: LNHNV and YYDKDF (reference sequence). V was cut by 4 bases and J by 4 bases, with 9 bases left in between. The CDR3 is made up of 13 amino acids. CDR3 bases: TGTGCCACCAGCACGGGGGGCTCAGATACGCAGTATTTT. It specifies CATSTGGSDTQYF.

This clone was seen more than once but under ten times. V and J are TRBV4-2 and TRBJ2-7; TRBD2 matches 9 bases. The CDR3 runs to 15 residues. The germline V gene encodes CDR1 LGHNA and CDR2 YNFKEQ. V lost 8 bases, J lost 2 bases, and 10 bases stayed unmatched. The CDR3 DNA follows: TGTGCCAGCGCTTTGGGACGCGGGGGGGCCTACGAGCAGTACTTC. Translated, it gives CASALGRGGAYEQYF.

V is TRBV27 and J is TRBJ2-5; the D is unclear. CDR1 is MNHEY and CDR2 is SMNVEV in the germline V gene (reference sequence). The length of the CDR3 is 13 residues. V was pared by 3 bases and J by 2 bases, with 7 bases between. The CDR3 sequence is CASSFTAQETQYF. In DNA, the CDR3 is TGTGCCAGCAGTTTTACAGCACAAGAGACCCAGTACTTC.

V is TRBV10-1 and J is TRBJ2-7; TRBD1 matches 8 bases. Looked up from germline, CDR1 is WNHNN and CDR2 is SYGVQD (reference sequence). V lost 3 bases, J lost 8 bases, and 6 bases stayed unmatched. The CDR3 contains 13 residues. Here the CDR3 reads CASSDGTGRQQYF. Written as DNA, the CDR3 is TGCGCCAGCAGTGATGGGACAGGCCGTCAGCAGTACTTC.

The chain recombines TRBV5-1 with TRBJ2-7, with D perhaps matching TRBD1 (6 bases). V lost 7 bases, J lost 6 bases, and 23 bases lay in between. Germline V lookup: CDR1 SGHRS, CDR2 YFSETQ. This CDR3 spans 15 amino acids. The CDR3 protein is CASERGGQKASEQYF. In nucleotides, the CDR3 is TGCGCCAGCGAGAGGGGCGGACAGAAGGCTTCCGAGCAGTACTTC.

There are a few counts of this clone. The chain has TRBV4-3 and TRBJ1-5; D is unclear. V shed 0 bases and J shed 5 bases, with 5 bases lying between them. Germline CDR1 LGHNA, CDR2 YSLEER. The CDR3 covers 13 residues. In nucleotides, the CDR3 is TGCGCCAGCAGCCAAGAGAGAGATCAGCCCCAGCATTTT. Translated, it gives CASSQERDQPQHF.

V and J are TRBV4-3 and TRBJ2-3, with TRBD2 identical over 9 bases. The CDR3 length is 16 residues. V gave up 3 bases and J gave up 0 bases; unmatched junction bases: 4. CDR1 is LGHNA and CDR2 is YSLEER in the germline V gene. Here the CDR3 DNA reads TGCGCCAGCAGCCACGGACTAGCGAAAAGCACAGATACGCAGTATTTT. Protein sequence: CASSHGLAKSTDTQYF.

This clone was counted only a few times. The genes are TRBV5-1 and TRBJ2-7, with 9 bases matching TRBD1. The CDR3 is 17 amino acids. Germline V gene lookup returns CDR1 SGHRS and CDR2 YFSETQ. V shed 1 base and J 4 bases; nucleotides not matched to a gene: 12. The CDR3 spells CASSLFFGTGNEYEQYF. Written as DNA, the CDR3 is TGCGCCAGCAGCTTGTTTTTTGGGACAGGGAATGAGTACGAGCAGTACTTC. The full variable domain, its missing parts supplied by reference TRBV5-1 and TRBJ2-7, is KAGVTQTPRYLIKTRGQQVTLSCSPISGHRSVSWYQQTPGQGLQFLFEYFSETQRNKGNFPGRFSGRQFSNSRSEMNVSTLELGDSALYLCASSLFFGTGNEYEQYFGPGTRLTVT.

A few counts support this clone. V usage is TRBV4-3 and J usage is TRBJ1-4; weak D call: TRBD1 (6 bases). V was pared by 3 bases and J by 5 bases, with 16 bases between. Per germline, CDR1 LGHNA and CDR2 YSLEER. This CDR3 has 16 residues. The CDR3 sequence: CASSHLEDSVNEKLFF. The CDR3 DNA reads as TGCGCCAGCAGCCACCTTGAGGACAGCGTGAATGAAAAACTGTTTTTT.

The chain is built from TRBV11-2 and TRBJ1-2; no reliable D call. V was trimmed by 2 bases and J by 7 bases, leaving 11 bases between them. The CDR3 is 13 amino acids. Germline V gene sequence: CDR1 SGHAT, CDR2 FQNNGV. The CDR3 loop reads CASSLFPTLGYTF. The CDR3 DNA reads TGTGCCAGCAGCTTATTCCCGACACTTGGCTACACCTTC.

V usage is TRBV6-6 and J usage is TRBJ2-3, with D maybe TRBD1 (6 bases). This CDR3 comprises 16 residues. Germline V gene lookup returns CDR1 MNHNY and CDR2 SVGAGI (reference sequence). Trimming shortened V by 2 bases and J by 2 bases, and 14 bases separated the two germline ends. The CDR3 here is CASSYPDRPVTDTQYF. The CDR3 DNA sequence: TGTGCCAGCAGTTACCCCGACAGGCCCGTCACAGATACGCAGTATTTT.

This rearrangement joins TRBV6-5 to TRBJ1-2, with a possible D match to TRBD1 (5 bases). Germline CDR1 MNHEY, CDR2 SVGAGI. The CDR3 is 14 amino acids. Trimming took 5 bases from V and 6 from J, leaving 16 bases between them. The CDR3 loop is CASSRGEDGNGYTF. CDR3 DNA: TGTGCCAGCAGTAGAGGGGAGGACGGTAATGGCTACACCTTC.

J is TRBJ2-6 and V is TRBV7-2, with a tentative D call TRBD1 (5 bases). The CDR3 runs 17 residues. The V gene's germline CDR1 is SGHTA and CDR2 FQGNSA. Trimming left V 4 bases short and J 0 bases short, with 13 bases between. Here the CDR3 reads CASSSLGQGSGANVLTF. CDR3 in DNA: TGTGCCAGCAGCTCCCTTGGTCAGGGCTCTGGGGCCAACGTCCTGACTTTC. Full variable domain (missing parts from reference TRBV7-2 and TRBJ2-6): GAGVSQSPSNKVTEKGKDVELRCDPISGHTALYWYRQSLGQGLEFLIYFQGNSAPDKSGLPSDRFSAERTGGSVSTLTIQRTQQEDSAVYLCASSSLGQGSGANVLTFGAGSRLTVL.

V usage is TRBV15 and J usage is TRBJ2-1, with 13 bases matching TRBD2. V lost 0 bases and J lost 8; bases outside the gene matches: 13. The V gene's germline CDR1 is LNHNV and CDR2 YYDKDF (reference sequence). This CDR3 is 19 amino acids long. Here the CDR3 DNA reads TGTGCCACCAGCAGAGACTCGACGGGACTAGCGGGGTGGGTAGATGAGCAGTTCTTC. Its protein product is CATSRDSTGLAGWVDEQFF.

The chain couples TRBV5-1 to TRBJ2-5; 12 positions match TRBD2. Germline V gives CDR1 SGHRS, CDR2 YFSETQ. The CDR3 runs to 16 residues. V lost 6 bases to trimming and J lost 2 bases; unmatched junction nucleotides: 8. The CDR3 spells CASTLTSGSPQETQYF. DNA for the CDR3: TGCGCCAGCACTCTGACTAGCGGGAGCCCACAAGAGACCCAGTACTTC. The full variable domain, in which reference TRBV5-1 and TRBJ2-5 provide the parts outside the CDR3, is KAGVTQTPRYLIKTRGQQVTLSCSPISGHRSVSWYQQTPGQGLQFLFEYFSETQRNKGNFPGRFSGRQFSNSRSEMNVSTLELGDSALYLCASTLTSGSPQETQYFGPGTRLLVL.

This clone was seen only once. The CDR3 is CASRGSGTTPDTQYF. CDR3 sequence (DNA): TGTGCCAGCAGGGGTAGCGGGACTACCCCAGATACGCAGTATTTT. V is TRBV28 and J is TRBJ2-3, with 8 bases aligning to TRBD2. Trimming removed 6 bases from V and 4 bases from J; junction bases left unmatched: 9. From germline, CDR1 is MDHEN and CDR2 SYDVKM. The CDR3 totals 15 residues.

The sample holds a few counts of this clone. The chain carries TRBV10-2 and TRBJ1-1, with a weak D call TRBD1 (6 bases). This CDR3 region has 13 residues. Trimming removed 5 bases at V and 6 bases at J, with 13 bases between. Per the germline V gene, CDR1 is WSHSY and CDR2 is SAAADI. CDR3 sequence reads: CASSKSGEPEAFF. The CDR3 DNA follows: TGCGCCAGCAGTAAATCAGGGGAGCCTGAAGCTTTCTTT.

This chain joins TRBV25-1 and TRBJ1-6; unclear D gene. The CDR3 is 13 residues long. CDR1 and CDR2 (germline): MGHDK, SYGVNS. The ends were cut back, 4 bases at V and 6 bases at J, with 7 bases in the middle. As DNA, the CDR3 is TGTGCCAGCAGTGCGAGGTTTAATTCACCCCTCCACTTT. It specifies CASSARFNSPLHF.

The chain joins TRBV13 to TRBJ2-1; no clear D gene. Germline CDR1 is PRHDT and CDR2 is FYEKMQ (reference sequence). This CDR3 comprises 15 residues. The ends were cut back, 5 bases at V and 6 bases at J, with 17 bases in the middle. The CDR3 DNA reads as TGTGCCAGCAGCCTAACGTCCCCTCCGGGCAATGAGCAGTTCTTC. This encodes CASSLTSPPGNEQFF.

This clone was observed a handful of times. This rearrangement joins TRBV29-1 to TRBJ2-7; D may be TRBD2 (5 bases). The V gene lost 0 bases and the J gene lost 3 bases, with 12 bases spanning the gap. The CDR3 has 14 residues. Germline CDR1 and CDR2: SQVTM and ANQGSEA. The CDR3 DNA follows: TGCAGCGTTGAAGAGACCCGGAGGAGCTACGAGCAGTACTTC. This translates into CSVEETRRSYEQYF.

The chain has TRBV7-2 and TRBJ2-7; 9 bases are shared with TRBD1. Trimming at V came to 7 bases and at J to 1 base, leaving 14 bases not matched to a gene. CDR1 and CDR2 (germline): SGHTA, FQGNSA. The CDR3 consists of 17 residues. In nucleotides, the CDR3 is TGTGCCAGCACCCCTAGGAAGGGGGGGACAGGGTCCTACGAGCAGTACTTC. Protein: CASTPRKGGTGSYEQYF.

The chain links TRBV9 to TRBJ1-6; 11 nucleotides align to TRBD1. The CDR3 runs 16 residues. Germline lookup yields CDR1 SGDLS and CDR2 YYNGEE. V shed 3 bases, J shed 3 bases, and the junction held 2 bases outside the gene matches. Written as DNA, the CDR3 is TGTGCCAGCAGCGCCGGGACAGGGGGCTATAATTCACCCCTCCACTTT. Its translation: CASSAGTGGYNSPLHF.

This chain joins TRBV6-5 and TRBJ2-7; D remains ambiguous. V lost 7 bases and J lost 0, with 7 bases in between. The CDR3 consists of 12 residues. Germline assignment: CDR1 MNHEY and CDR2 SVGAGI. The CDR3 protein is CASISSSYEQYF. In DNA, the CDR3 is TGTGCCAGCATTTCCAGCTCCTACGAGCAGTACTTC.